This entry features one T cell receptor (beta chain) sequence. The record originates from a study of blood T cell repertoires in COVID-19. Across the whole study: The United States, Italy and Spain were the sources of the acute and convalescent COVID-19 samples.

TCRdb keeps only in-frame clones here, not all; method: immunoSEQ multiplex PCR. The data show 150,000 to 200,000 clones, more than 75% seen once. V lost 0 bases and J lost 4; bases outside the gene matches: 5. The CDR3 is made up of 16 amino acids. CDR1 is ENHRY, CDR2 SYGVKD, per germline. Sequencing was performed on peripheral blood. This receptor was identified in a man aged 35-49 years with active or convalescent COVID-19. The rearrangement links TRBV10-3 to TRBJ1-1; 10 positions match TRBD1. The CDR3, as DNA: TGTGCCATCAGTGAGTCAAGCCGGACAGGGGGCACTGAAGCTTTCTTT. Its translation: CAISESSRTGGTEAFF.